Following are 6 T cell receptor beta chains from one sample sequenced in a study of beta chain features in type 1 diabetes. Every bit of the isolated RNA underwent reverse transcription, so sequencing read expressed TCRB transcripts. Libraries were prepared by immunoSEQ multiplex PCR; TCRdb keeps only in-frame clonotypes and omits some of them. Of fewer than 900,000 clones listed, 15% to 20% were seen once; the top ten hold 0.02% to 0.03%. The sequenced sample consisted of naive CD4+ T cells from blood. Receptors originate from a woman aged 18-30 years in good health.

As concerns this clone: Other nucleotide sequences in the sample specify the same CDR3. The chain combines TRBV5-1 with TRBJ2-3, with 12 positions matching TRBD2. The CDR3 is made up of 16 amino acids. V dropped 0 bases and J dropped 6; count of bases not matched to a gene: 5. The germline gives CDR1 SGHRS, CDR2 YFSETQ. CDR3 nucleotide sequence: TGCGCCAGCAGCTTGGAACTAGCGGGAGGCGGGGATACGCAGTATTTT. Its translation is CASSLELAGGGDTQYF.

The chain joins TRBV7-6 to TRBJ2-5; D possibly matches TRBD1 or TRBD2 (5 bases each). Germline V CDR1 and CDR2: SGHVS, FNYEAQ. The CDR3 is 16 residues long. V shed 1 base and J shed 1 base, with 13 bases lying between them. The CDR3 region is CASSLGTGRLQETQYF. The CDR3, as DNA: TGTGCCAGCAGCTTAGGGACGGGACGGCTCCAAGAGACCCAGTACTTC.

This clone was detected only a few times. This chain joins TRBV20-1 and TRBJ2-1; D unresolved. The CDR3 is 11 residues long. Between the trimmed V and J ends, which lost 1 base and 8 bases, there was a span of 6 bases. CDR1 and CDR2 (germline): DFQATT, SNEGSKA (reference sequence). The CDR3 here is CSARAFHEQFF. The CDR3 DNA reads TGCAGTGCTAGAGCCTTTCATGAGCAGTTCTTC.

This clone was counted only a few times. J is TRBJ1-5 and V is TRBV5-1, with TRBD1 identical over 10 bases. The germline V gene encodes CDR1 SGHRS and CDR2 YFSETQ. CDR3 length: 15 residues. Trimming at V came to 0 bases and at J to 4 bases, leaving 1 base not matched to a gene. The CDR3, as DNA: TGCGCCAGCAGCTTGGGGACAGGGGGAAATCAGCCCCAGCATTTT. Protein sequence: CASSLGTGGNQPQHF.

This sequence joins TRBV29-1 and TRBJ2-3; 16 bases line up with TRBD2. Per germline, CDR1 SQVTM and CDR2 ANQGSEA. V lost 5 bases to trimming and J lost 0 bases; unmatched junction nucleotides: 8. There are 18 residues in the CDR3. CDR3 region: CSVLGTSGRESSTDTQYF. The CDR3 bases are TGCAGCGTTCTCGGGACTAGCGGGAGGGAATCTAGCACAGATACGCAGTATTTT.

This sequence joins TRBV9 and TRBJ2-3; D is perhaps TRBD1 (6 bases). The CDR3 covers 14 residues. Trimming removed 3 bases from V and 4 bases from J, with 12 bases in between. The germline CDR1 and CDR2 sequences are SGDLS and YYNGEE. The CDR3 nucleotides are TGTGCCAGCAGCGCCCAAACAGGGTCAGATACGCAGTATTTT. Translated, it gives CASSAQTGSDTQYF.